This is a list of T cell receptor beta chains from one sample in a study of graft-versus-host responses after intestinal transplantation. Profiling relied on immunoSEQ multiplex PCR, and the TCRdb table lists in-frame clones only, not all of them. The data hold more than 95,000 clones, with 80% to 95% observed a single time. Their target antigens are unknown. The starting material was unstimulated CD4+ T cells sorted from spleen or lymph node cells, obtained before intestinal transplant. The receptors derive from a human donor who received an intestinal transplant. Each CDR3 is given with its conserved first and last residue. Fields, in order: clone size, V gene, D gene, J gene, CDR3 protein, CDR3 DNA. D genes are given only for firm matches. Clone size is shown for a subset of rows, as once, few, many or a class of expanded clone.

clone size: -
V gene: TRBV9
D gene: TRBD1
J gene: TRBJ2-1
CDR3 protein: CASSVGGTVPNEQFF
CDR3 DNA: TGTGCCAGCAGCGTAGGGGGGACAGTTCCGAATGAGCAGTTCTTC

clone size: -
V gene: TRBV5-1
D gene: TRBD2
J gene: TRBJ2-2
CDR3 protein: CASTRLAANTGELFF
CDR3 DNA: TGCGCCAGCACCCGACTAGCGGCTAACACCGGGGAGCTGTTTTTT

clone size: -
V gene: TRBV11-2
D gene: TRBD1
J gene: TRBJ2-7
CDR3 protein: CASSLGDRGLAHYEQYF
CDR3 DNA: TGTGCCAGCAGCTTAGGAGACAGGGGATTAGCCCACTACGAGCAGTACTTC

clone size: -
V gene: TRBV4-3
D gene: TRBD1
J gene: TRBJ1-4
CDR3 protein: CASSQDPPYRGQEKLFF
CDR3 DNA: TGCGCCAGCAGCCAAGATCCCCCCTACAGGGGGCAGGAAAAACTGTTTTTT

clone size: -
V gene: TRBV9
D gene: -
J gene: TRBJ2-2
CDR3 protein: CASSVEIQPNPGELFF
CDR3 DNA: TGTGCCAGCAGCGTAGAAATCCAACCTAATCCCGGGGAGCTGTTTTTT

clone size: -
V gene: TRBV18
D gene: -
J gene: TRBJ2-7
CDR3 protein: CASSLSRQLGYEQYF
CDR3 DNA: TGTGCCAGCTCACTGAGCCGACAGTTGGGATACGAGCAGTACTTC

clone size: -
V gene: TRBV6-5
D gene: TRBD2
J gene: TRBJ2-1
CDR3 protein: CASRLAGVAYNEQFF
CDR3 DNA: TGTGCCAGCAGGCTAGCGGGAGTCGCCTACAATGAGCAGTTCTTC

clone size: -
V gene: TRBV7-2
D gene: -
J gene: TRBJ1-5
CDR3 protein: CASSLVVGGSNQPQHF
CDR3 DNA: TGTGCCAGCAGCTTAGTAGTCGGGGGGAGCAATCAGCCCCAGCATTTT

clone size: -
V gene: TRBV18
D gene: -
J gene: TRBJ2-1
CDR3 protein: CASSSDYQRSYNEQFF
CDR3 DNA: TGTGCCAGCTCATCGGACTATCAGCGCTCCTACAATGAGCAGTTCTTC

clone size: -
V gene: TRBV5-1
D gene: TRBD2
J gene: TRBJ2-7
CDR3 protein: CASSSGLAAYYEQYF
CDR3 DNA: TGCGCCAGCAGCTCCGGACTAGCGGCTTACTACGAGCAGTACTTC

clone size: -
V gene: TRBV5-1
D gene: -
J gene: TRBJ2-1
CDR3 protein: CASSLSSPGTYNEQFF
CDR3 DNA: TGCGCCAGCAGCTTGAGTTCTCCAGGGACCTACAATGAGCAGTTCTTC

clone size: -
V gene: TRBV6-1
D gene: -
J gene: TRBJ2-7
CDR3 protein: CASSDVSRGEQYF
CDR3 DNA: TGTGCCAGCAGTGATGTTAGTCGCGGCGAGCAGTACTTC

clone size: -
V gene: TRBV6-5
D gene: -
J gene: TRBJ2-1
CDR3 protein: CASSSIRGYNEQFF
CDR3 DNA: TGTGCCAGCAGTTCAATACGGGGTTACAATGAGCAGTTCTTC

clone size: -
V gene: TRBV7-2
D gene: -
J gene: TRBJ2-7
CDR3 protein: CASSLYSATYEQYF
CDR3 DNA: TGTGCCAGCAGCTTATATAGCGCGACCTACGAGCAGTACTTC

clone size: few
V gene: TRBV2
D gene: -
J gene: TRBJ2-7
CDR3 protein: CASSDALGPYEQYF
CDR3 DNA: TGTGCCAGCAGTGACGCTCTAGGTCCCTACGAGCAGTACTTC

clone size: once
V gene: TRBV11-2
D gene: -
J gene: TRBJ1-5
CDR3 protein: CASSRGIHQPQHF
CDR3 DNA: TGTGCCAGCAGCCGCGGGATTCATCAGCCCCAGCATTTT

clone size: -
V gene: TRBV19
D gene: TRBD1
J gene: TRBJ2-7
CDR3 protein: CASSIDRDSSYEQYF
CDR3 DNA: TGTGCCAGTAGTATTGATCGGGACAGCTCCTACGAGCAGTACTTC

clone size: -
V gene: TRBV2
D gene: -
J gene: TRBJ2-5
CDR3 protein: CASSLDQGSETQYF
CDR3 DNA: TGTGCCAGCAGCCTAGACCAGGGGTCTGAGACCCAGTACTTC

clone size: -
V gene: TRBV7-9
D gene: -
J gene: TRBJ1-2
CDR3 protein: CASNDLLGYGYTF
CDR3 DNA: TGTGCCAGCAACGACTTACTTGGCTATGGCTACACCTTC

clone size: -
V gene: TRBV30
D gene: TRBD1
J gene: TRBJ1-2
CDR3 protein: CAWVESGQGRYGYTF
CDR3 DNA: TGTGCCTGGGTTGAAAGCGGACAGGGGAGGTATGGCTACACCTTC

clone size: -
V gene: TRBV6-5
D gene: -
J gene: TRBJ1-5
CDR3 protein: CASSHSRDQPQHF
CDR3 DNA: TGTGCCAGCAGCCACTCGCGGGATCAGCCCCAGCATTTT

clone size: few
V gene: TRBV4-1
D gene: TRBD1
J gene: TRBJ1-6
CDR3 protein: CASSPQAHTGGVYNSPLHF
CDR3 DNA: TGCGCCAGCAGCCCGCAAGCCCACACAGGGGGCGTTTATAATTCACCCCTCCACTTT

clone size: -
V gene: TRBV7-7
D gene: TRBD1
J gene: TRBJ1-2
CDR3 protein: CASSQTNRDRAYGYTF
CDR3 DNA: TGTGCCAGCAGCCAAACAAACCGGGACAGGGCCTATGGCTACACCTTC

clone size: -
V gene: TRBV5-1
D gene: -
J gene: TRBJ2-7
CDR3 protein: CASSLGGEQYF
CDR3 DNA: TGCGCCAGCAGCTTGGGAGGAGAGCAGTACTTC

clone size: -
V gene: TRBV7-2
D gene: -
J gene: TRBJ1-2
CDR3 protein: CASSPDRNYGYTF
CDR3 DNA: TGTGCCAGCAGCCCCGACAGAAACTATGGCTACACCTTC

clone size: -
V gene: TRBV7-9
D gene: TRBD1
J gene: TRBJ1-1
CDR3 protein: CASSLGAGGTMNTEAFF
CDR3 DNA: TGTGCCAGCAGCTTAGGGGCAGGGGGCACCATGAACACTGAAGCTTTCTTT

clone size: -
V gene: TRBV11-2
D gene: -
J gene: TRBJ1-3
CDR3 protein: CASSLEVPHTPQNTGNTIYF
CDR3 DNA: TGTGCCAGCAGCTTAGAGGTTCCACACACCCCCCAGAATACTGGAAACACCATATATTTT

clone size: once
V gene: TRBV28
D gene: -
J gene: TRBJ2-3
CDR3 protein: CASRPPGLDTQYF
CDR3 DNA: TGTGCCAGCAGACCTCCGGGACTAGATACGCAGTATTTT

clone size: -
V gene: TRBV5-1
D gene: TRBD1
J gene: TRBJ2-2
CDR3 protein: CASSLRQGGTGELFF
CDR3 DNA: TGCGCCAGCAGCCTACGACAGGGTGGCACCGGGGAGCTGTTTTTT

clone size: -
V gene: TRBV7-3
D gene: -
J gene: TRBJ2-5
CDR3 protein: CASSFRGETQYF
CDR3 DNA: TGTGCCAGCAGCTTCCGAGGGGAGACCCAGTACTTC

clone size: few
V gene: TRBV6-5
D gene: -
J gene: TRBJ1-1
CDR3 protein: CASSSWRRDAEAFF
CDR3 DNA: TGTGCCAGCAGTTCATGGAGACGGGATGCTGAAGCTTTCTTT

clone size: -
V gene: TRBV7-9
D gene: -
J gene: TRBJ2-4
CDR3 protein: CASSTQRGGLAKNIQYF
CDR3 DNA: TGTGCCAGCAGCACTCAAAGAGGGGGTTTAGCCAAAAACATTCAGTACTTC

clone size: -
V gene: TRBV5-6
D gene: TRBD1
J gene: TRBJ1-2
CDR3 protein: CASSLADRGIVDYGYTF
CDR3 DNA: TGTGCCAGCAGCTTGGCGGACAGGGGAATCGTGGACTATGGCTACACCTTC

clone size: -
V gene: TRBV2
D gene: TRBD2
J gene: TRBJ2-6
CDR3 protein: CASRQLASSGANVLTF
CDR3 DNA: TGTGCCAGCAGGCAACTAGCGAGCTCTGGGGCCAACGTCCTGACTTTC

clone size: -
V gene: TRBV2
D gene: TRBD2
J gene: TRBJ2-2
CDR3 protein: CASSRREPGLAVLGAGELFF
CDR3 DNA: TGTGCCAGCAGTCGCCGCGAGCCCGGACTAGCGGTTTTGGGGGCCGGGGAGCTGTTTTTT

clone size: -
V gene: TRBV7-2
D gene: TRBD2
J gene: TRBJ2-7
CDR3 protein: CASSRTSGGEQYF
CDR3 DNA: TGTGCCAGCAGCCGGACTAGCGGGGGCGAGCAGTACTTC

clone size: -
V gene: TRBV6-4
D gene: -
J gene: TRBJ2-3
CDR3 protein: CASSDSAGSADTQYF
CDR3 DNA: TGTGCCAGCAGTGACTCGGCGGGGTCGGCAGATACGCAGTATTTT

clone size: -
V gene: TRBV19
D gene: -
J gene: TRBJ2-3
CDR3 protein: CASSHRGTDTQYF
CDR3 DNA: TGTGCCAGTAGTCACCGGGGCACAGATACGCAGTATTTT

clone size: -
V gene: TRBV6-6
D gene: TRBD2
J gene: TRBJ2-3
CDR3 protein: CASRIAGGPDTQYF
CDR3 DNA: TGTGCCAGCAGGATAGCGGGAGGGCCGGATACGCAGTATTTT

clone size: -
V gene: TRBV9
D gene: TRBD1
J gene: TRBJ2-7
CDR3 protein: CASSPRDSRSSYEQYF
CDR3 DNA: TGTGCCAGCAGCCCTCGGGACAGCCGATCTTCCTACGAGCAGTACTTC

clone size: few
V gene: TRBV10-2
D gene: TRBD2
J gene: TRBJ2-1
CDR3 protein: CASSNGLASSYNEQFF
CDR3 DNA: TGCGCCAGCAGTAATGGACTAGCGAGCTCCTACAATGAGCAGTTCTTC

clone size: -
V gene: TRBV5-4
D gene: TRBD1
J gene: TRBJ1-5
CDR3 protein: CASSGDRDQPQHF
CDR3 DNA: TGTGCCAGCAGCGGGGACAGGGATCAGCCCCAGCATTTT

clone size: -
V gene: TRBV30
D gene: -
J gene: TRBJ2-5
CDR3 protein: CAWSVRTVQETQYF
CDR3 DNA: TGTGCCTGGAGTGTGCGGACAGTTCAAGAGACCCAGTACTTC

clone size: -
V gene: TRBV5-1
D gene: -
J gene: TRBJ2-5
CDR3 protein: CASSLGQAQETQYF
CDR3 DNA: TGCGCCAGCAGCTTGGGACAGGCCCAAGAGACCCAGTACTTC

clone size: -
V gene: TRBV9
D gene: -
J gene: TRBJ2-3
CDR3 protein: CASSLRGWTPLGFRTDTQYF
CDR3 DNA: TGTGCCAGCAGCTTACGGGGTTGGACTCCCCTGGGGTTTCGGACAGATACGCAGTATTTT

clone size: -
V gene: TRBV3-2
D gene: -
J gene: TRBJ2-7
CDR3 protein: CASPYEQYF
CDR3 DNA: TGTGCCAGTCCTTACGAGCAGTACTTC

clone size: -
V gene: TRBV19
D gene: -
J gene: TRBJ1-1
CDR3 protein: CASSMSQGLTPEAFF
CDR3 DNA: TGTGCCAGTAGTATGTCTCAGGGTCTAACTCCTGAAGCTTTCTTT

clone size: once
V gene: TRBV6-5
D gene: TRBD1
J gene: TRBJ2-2
CDR3 protein: CASQRQGFGELFF
CDR3 DNA: TGTGCCAGCCAGAGACAGGGTTTCGGGGAGCTGTTTTTT

clone size: -
V gene: TRBV9
D gene: TRBD2
J gene: TRBJ2-7
CDR3 protein: CASSVLPTSGTEQYF
CDR3 DNA: TGTGCCAGCAGCGTTTTACCGACTAGCGGGACGGAGCAGTACTTC

clone size: -
V gene: TRBV5-1
D gene: -
J gene: TRBJ2-7
CDR3 protein: CASSGGHEQYF
CDR3 DNA: TGCGCCAGCAGCGGAGGCCACGAGCAGTACTTC